Following are 13 T cell receptor beta chains from one sample sequenced in a study of T cells after yellow fever vaccination. TCRdb recomputed calls from the 5' RACE reads with MiXCR, one row per CDR3 protein. The table has a few hundred thousand distinct CDR3 sequences, roughly 9% seen once; the top ten hold about 3.5%. The specimen was CD4+ T cells sorted from PBMCs, collected 5 days after the yellow fever booster vaccination. Receptor source: a man in his late teens or twenties who received the YFV17D yellow fever vaccine.

This clonotype was seen at least ten times. The CDR3 here is CASSSPWTDEAFF. The CDR3 nucleotides are TGTGCCAGCAGTTCCCCCTGGACAGATGAAGCTTTCTTT. The genes are TRBV6-5 and TRBJ1-1, with D tentatively TRBD1 (6 bases). Germline V gene sequence: CDR1 MNHEY, CDR2 SVGAGI. Trimming took 4 bases from V and 7 from J, leaving 13 bases between them. The CDR3 sequence is 13 residues long.

The chain uses TRBV5-1 and TRBJ1-6; D unclear. The CDR3 loop spans 14 amino acids. Germline CDR1 reads SGHRS; CDR2 reads YFSETQ. V was shortened by 3 bases and J by 9 bases, with 13 bases between the two germline ends. Here the CDR3 DNA reads TGCGCCAGCAGCTCCGGGTCTGTCGGTTCACCCCTCCACTTT. This gives the protein CASSSGSVGSPLHF.

This clonotype has ten or more counts. As DNA, the CDR3 is TGCGCCAGCAGTGTAGGGATGGGAAACATTCAGTACTTC. Translation gives CASSVGMGNIQYF. The V and J genes are TRBV10-1 and TRBJ2-4; D is undetermined. Germline assignment: CDR1 WNHNN and CDR2 SYGVQD (reference sequence). The V and J ends lost 4 bases and 6 bases respectively, with 10 bases between them. The CDR3 has 13 amino acids.

The chain recombines TRBV6-5 with TRBJ2-5; 9 nucleotides line up with TRBD2. V was clipped by 0 bases and J by 1 base; unmatched bases: 6. The CDR3 extends over 17 amino acids. Per germline, CDR1 MNHEY and CDR2 SVGAGI. CDR3 residues: CASSYSLAGSLQETQYF. CDR3 in DNA: TGTGCCAGCAGTTACTCCCTAGCGGGGAGTCTCCAAGAGACCCAGTACTTC.

The rearrangement joins TRBV9 to TRBJ2-1; possible D gene TRBD2, 5 bases. The ends were cut back, 0 bases at V and 10 bases at J, with 11 bases in the middle. The CDR3 spans 13 residues. Germline loops: CDR1 SGDLS, CDR2 YYNGEE. The CDR3 loop reads CASSVGWASEQFF. The CDR3 nucleotides are TGTGCCAGCAGCGTAGGATGGGCTAGCGAGCAGTTCTTC. Using reference TRBV9 and TRBJ2-1 for the parts outside the CDR3, the full variable domain is DSGVTQTPKHLITATGQRVTLRCSPRSGDLSVYWYQQSLDQGLQFLIQYYNGEERAKGNILERFSAQQFPDLHSELNLSSLELGDSALYFCASSVGWASEQFFGPGTRLTVL.

The chain couples TRBV30 to TRBJ2-2; maybe TRBD2 (6 bases). The CDR3 loop spans 14 amino acids. Germline CDR1 GTSNPN, CDR2 SVGIG (reference sequence). V was cut by 4 bases and J by 5 bases, with 14 bases left in between. CDR3 nucleotide sequence: TGTGCCTGGACGGGGGTGTCGGTGACCGGGGAGCTGTTTTTT. Translating it yields CAWTGVSVTGELFF.

At least ten counts were recorded for this clonotype. The rearrangement links TRBV28 to TRBJ1-3; possibly TRBD1 for D (5 bases). Trimming removed 5 bases at V and 0 bases at J, with 8 bases between. This CDR3 is built from 14 residues. Germline V lookup: CDR1 MDHEN, CDR2 SYDVKM. For the CDR3, the DNA is TGTGCCAGCAGTCCAGGGCCCTCTGGAAACACCATATATTTT. Its translation: CASSPGPSGNTIYF.

This clonotype showed up just a few times. The chain has TRBV7-2 and TRBJ1-1; 10 positions agree with TRBD1. J gave up 8 bases and V 2 bases, and 5 bases lay outside the gene matches. The CDR3 contains 14 residues. Germline V gene sequence: CDR1 SGHTA, CDR2 FQGNSA. The CDR3 sequence: CASSLSTGGLEAFF. The CDR3 DNA reads as TGTGCCAGCAGCTTATCGACAGGGGGCCTCGAAGCTTTCTTT.

The genes are TRBV7-6 and TRBJ2-5; possible D gene TRBD1, 6 bases. The V gene's germline CDR1 is SGHVS and CDR2 FNYEAQ. This CDR3 is built from 13 residues. V gave up 2 bases and J gave up 6 bases, with 10 bases separating them. This CDR3 is CASSLSGEQTQYF. The CDR3 DNA sequence: TGTGCCAGCAGCTTATCAGGGGAACAGACCCAGTACTTC.

CDR3 sequence: CASSLGRVEAFF. For the CDR3, the DNA is TGTGCCAGCAGCTTAGGTAGGGTTGAAGCTTTCTTT. This chain links TRBV7-9 with TRBJ1-1; D unresolved. Trimming left V 1 base short and J 7 bases short, with 7 bases between. Per the germline V gene, CDR1 is SEHNR and CDR2 is FQNEAQ (reference sequence). This CDR3 has 12 residues.

The rearrangement joins TRBV6-6 to TRBJ2-5, with 7 positions matching TRBD1. The CDR3 extends over 13 amino acids. V was clipped by 6 bases and J by 5 bases; unmatched bases: 6. The germline CDR1 and CDR2 sequences are MNHNY and SVGAGI (reference sequence). The CDR3 spells CASREQGSETQYF. The CDR3, as DNA: TGTGCCAGCAGAGAACAGGGGAGTGAGACCCAGTACTTC.

The chain recombines TRBV18 with TRBJ1-2, with 8 bases identical to TRBD1. There are 14 residues in the CDR3. J lost 8 bases, V lost 6 bases, and 11 bases had no gene match. The germline V gene has CDR1 KGHSH and CDR2 LQKENI. The CDR3 here is CASSSEGQGDGYTF. The CDR3 nucleotides are TGTGCCAGCTCGTCCGAAGGACAGGGTGACGGCTACACCTTC.

The rearrangement joins TRBV12-3 or TRBV12-4 to TRBJ1-2; D is unresolved. V lost 0 bases and J lost 8, with 1 base in between. The CDR3 contains 10 residues. The CDR3 DNA is TGTGCCAGCAGTTTAGCAGGCTACACCTTC. Protein: CASSLAGYTF.